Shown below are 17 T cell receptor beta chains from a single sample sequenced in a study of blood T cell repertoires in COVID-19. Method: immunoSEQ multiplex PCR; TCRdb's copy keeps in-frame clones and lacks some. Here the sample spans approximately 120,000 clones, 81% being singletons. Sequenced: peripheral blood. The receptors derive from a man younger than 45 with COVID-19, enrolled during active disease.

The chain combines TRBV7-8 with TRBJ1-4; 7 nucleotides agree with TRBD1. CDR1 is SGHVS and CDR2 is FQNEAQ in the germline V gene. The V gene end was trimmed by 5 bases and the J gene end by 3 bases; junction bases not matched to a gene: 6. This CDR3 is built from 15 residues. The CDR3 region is CASSPDRVANEKLFF. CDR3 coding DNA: TGTGCCAGCAGCCCCGACAGGGTGGCTAATGAAAAACTGTTTTTT.

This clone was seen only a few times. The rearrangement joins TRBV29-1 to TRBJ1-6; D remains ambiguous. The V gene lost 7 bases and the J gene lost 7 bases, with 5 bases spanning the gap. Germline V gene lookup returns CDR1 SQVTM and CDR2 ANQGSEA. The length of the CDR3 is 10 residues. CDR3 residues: CSGANSPLHF. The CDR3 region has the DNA TGCAGCGGAGCAAATTCACCCCTCCACTTT. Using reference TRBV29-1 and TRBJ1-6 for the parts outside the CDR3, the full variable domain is SAVISQKPSRDICQRGTSLTIQCQVDSQVTMMFWYRQQPGQSLTLIATANQGSEATYESGFVIDKFPISRPNLTFSTLTVSNMSPEDSSIYLCSGANSPLHFGNGTRLTVT.

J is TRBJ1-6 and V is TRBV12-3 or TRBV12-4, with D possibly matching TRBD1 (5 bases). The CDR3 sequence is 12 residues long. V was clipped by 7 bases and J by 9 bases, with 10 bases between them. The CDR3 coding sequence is TGTGCCAGCACCTTCGGGGGTTCACCCCTCCACTTT. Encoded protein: CASTFGGSPLHF.

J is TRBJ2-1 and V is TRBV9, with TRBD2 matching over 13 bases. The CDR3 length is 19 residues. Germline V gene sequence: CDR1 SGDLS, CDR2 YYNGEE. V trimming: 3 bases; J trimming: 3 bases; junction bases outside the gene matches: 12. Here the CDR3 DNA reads TGTGCCAGCAGCGACCCCGGGACTAGCGGGGTGGGCTTCTACAATGAGCAGTTCTTC. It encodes CASSDPGTSGVGFYNEQFF.

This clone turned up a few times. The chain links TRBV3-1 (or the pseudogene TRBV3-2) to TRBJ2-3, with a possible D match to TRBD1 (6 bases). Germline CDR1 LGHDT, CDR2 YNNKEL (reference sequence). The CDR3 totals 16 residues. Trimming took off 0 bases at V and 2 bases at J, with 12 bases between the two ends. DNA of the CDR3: TGTGCCAGCAGCCAAGATAGGGGACAAGTCACAGATACGCAGTATTTT. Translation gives CASSQDRGQVTDTQYF.

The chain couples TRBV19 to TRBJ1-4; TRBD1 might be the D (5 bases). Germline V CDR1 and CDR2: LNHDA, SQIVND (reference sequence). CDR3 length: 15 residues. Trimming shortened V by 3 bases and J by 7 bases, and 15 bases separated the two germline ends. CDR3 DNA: TGTGCCAGTAGTATCCCCATTCTGGGGGGTGAAAAACTGTTTTTT. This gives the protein CASSIPILGGEKLFF.

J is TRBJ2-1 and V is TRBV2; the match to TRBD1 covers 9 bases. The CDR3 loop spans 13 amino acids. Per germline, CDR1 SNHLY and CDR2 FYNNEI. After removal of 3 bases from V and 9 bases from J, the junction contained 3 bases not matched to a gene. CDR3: CASSETGGTEQFF. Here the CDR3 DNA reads TGTGCCAGCAGTGAGACAGGGGGTACTGAGCAGTTCTTC.

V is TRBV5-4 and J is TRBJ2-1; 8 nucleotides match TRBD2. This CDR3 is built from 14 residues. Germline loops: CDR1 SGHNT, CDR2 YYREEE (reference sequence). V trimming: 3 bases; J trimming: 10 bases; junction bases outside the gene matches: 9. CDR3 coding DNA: TGTGCCAGCAGCTGGGATATCGGGACTAGGGAGCAGTTCTTC. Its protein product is CASSWDIGTREQFF.

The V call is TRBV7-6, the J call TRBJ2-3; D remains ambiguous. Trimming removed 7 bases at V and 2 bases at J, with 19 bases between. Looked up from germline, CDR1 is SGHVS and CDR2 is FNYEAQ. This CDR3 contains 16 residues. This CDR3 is CASTPSVLYPTDTQYF. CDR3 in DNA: TGTGCCAGCACCCCCTCGGTACTATACCCCACAGATACGCAGTATTTT.

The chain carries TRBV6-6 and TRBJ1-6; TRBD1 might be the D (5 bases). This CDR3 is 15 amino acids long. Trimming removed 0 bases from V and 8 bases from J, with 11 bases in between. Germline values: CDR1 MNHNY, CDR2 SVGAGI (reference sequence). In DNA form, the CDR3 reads TGTGCCAGCAGTTACTCCAAGGGGAAGGATTCACCCCTCCACTTT. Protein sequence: CASSYSKGKDSPLHF.

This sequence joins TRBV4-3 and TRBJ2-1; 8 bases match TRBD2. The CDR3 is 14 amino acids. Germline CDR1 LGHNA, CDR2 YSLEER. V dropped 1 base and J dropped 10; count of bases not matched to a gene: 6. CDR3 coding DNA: TGCGCCAGCAGCCAAGTTTTAACGGGGGGGGAGCAGTTCTTC. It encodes CASSQVLTGGEQFF.

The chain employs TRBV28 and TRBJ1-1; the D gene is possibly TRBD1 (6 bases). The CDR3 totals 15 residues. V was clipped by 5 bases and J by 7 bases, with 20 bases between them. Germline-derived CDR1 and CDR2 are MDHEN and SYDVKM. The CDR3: CASSPPRGGLVEAFF. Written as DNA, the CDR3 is TGTGCCAGCAGTCCTCCGAGGGGGGGATTGGTTGAAGCTTTCTTT.

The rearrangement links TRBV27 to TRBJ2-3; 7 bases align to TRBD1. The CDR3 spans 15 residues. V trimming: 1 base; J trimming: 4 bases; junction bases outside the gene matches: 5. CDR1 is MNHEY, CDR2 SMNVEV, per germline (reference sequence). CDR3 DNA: TGTGCCAGCAGTTTATATGACAGGGCTGCAGATACGCAGTATTTT. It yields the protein CASSLYDRAADTQYF.

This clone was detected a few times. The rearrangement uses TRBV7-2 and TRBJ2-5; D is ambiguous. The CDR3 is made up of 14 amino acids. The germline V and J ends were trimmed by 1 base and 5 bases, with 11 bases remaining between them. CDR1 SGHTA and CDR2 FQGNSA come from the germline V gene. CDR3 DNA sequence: TGTGCCAGCAGCTTAGGGTTGGCGGTTGAGACCCAGTACTTC. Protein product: CASSLGLAVETQYF.

CDR3: CASSVRGETQYF. As DNA, the CDR3 is TGCGCCAGCAGCGTCAGGGGAGAGACCCAGTACTTC. V and J are TRBV5-1 and TRBJ2-5; perhaps TRBD1 as D (6 bases). Germline-derived CDR1 and CDR2 are SGHRS and YFSETQ. The CDR3 runs to 12 residues. V dropped 4 bases and J dropped 4 bases, with 8 bases sitting between them.

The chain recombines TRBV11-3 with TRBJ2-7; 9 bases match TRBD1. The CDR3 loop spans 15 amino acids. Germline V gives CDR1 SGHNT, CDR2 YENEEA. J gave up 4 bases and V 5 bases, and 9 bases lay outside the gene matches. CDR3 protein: CASSPGGTGSYEQYF. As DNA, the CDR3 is TGTGCCAGCAGCCCCGGGGGGACAGGGTCTTACGAGCAGTACTTC.

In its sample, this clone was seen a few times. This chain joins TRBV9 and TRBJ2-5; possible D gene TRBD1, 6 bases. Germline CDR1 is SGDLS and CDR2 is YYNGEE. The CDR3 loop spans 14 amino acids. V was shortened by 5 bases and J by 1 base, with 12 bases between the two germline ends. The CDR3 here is CASRRDTIQETQYF. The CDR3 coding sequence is TGTGCCAGCAGGAGGGACACCATCCAAGAGACCCAGTACTTC.